The 27 T cell receptor beta chains listed next were all sequenced from one sample in a study of PD-1 blockade in classical Hodgkin lymphoma. Every single patient, without exception, relapsed after autologous stem cell transplantation, and brentuximab vedotin exposure varied. The assay was immunoSEQ multiplex PCR, and TCRdb's table has in-frame clones only and misses some. Of around 40,000 clones in the sample, approximately 78% were seen once. The sample in question was peripheral blood mononuclear cells (PBMCs), obtained at baseline. The receptors were gathered from a human donor with classical Hodgkin lymphoma.

This rearrangement joins TRBV27 to TRBJ1-2; D is unresolved. The CDR3 length is 11 residues. CDR1 and CDR2 (germline): MNHEY, SMNVEV (reference sequence). V lost 10 bases and J 8 bases, leaving 14 bases between the germline ends. The CDR3 DNA follows: TGTGCCACCCGGGCCCCGGGGGGCTACACCTTC. As protein: CATRAPGGYTF.

V usage is TRBV5-6 and J usage is TRBJ2-7; TRBD1 is a possible D gene (6 bases). The CDR3 consists of 15 residues. Germline assignment: CDR1 SGHDT and CDR2 YYEEEE. V dropped 4 bases and J dropped 1 base, with 15 bases sitting between them. The CDR3 region is CASSGGWPLSYEQYF. CDR3 DNA: TGTGCCAGCAGCGGGGGCTGGCCCCTTTCCTACGAGCAGTACTTC.

About this clone: Other DNA sequences of this sample code for an identical CDR3. The chain uses TRBV19 and TRBJ1-2; a weak D match, TRBD1 (5 bases). With 3 bases removed from V and 4 bases from J, the gap between germline ends came to 12 bases. CDR1 and CDR2 (germline): LNHDA, SQIVND (reference sequence). The CDR3 consists of 14 residues. The CDR3 loop is CASSIGWGAYGYTF. CDR3 DNA sequence: TGTGCCAGTAGTATCGGGTGGGGCGCCTATGGCTACACCTTC.

The chain employs TRBV30 and TRBJ2-4, with D maybe TRBD2 (6 bases). Germline assignment: CDR1 GTSNPN and CDR2 SVGIG (reference sequence). The CDR3 is 13 amino acids. Trimming took 1 base from V and 7 from J, leaving 11 bases between them. Here the CDR3 reads CAWSAGGLNIQYF. The CDR3 nucleotides read TGTGCCTGGAGTGCAGGAGGGTTGAACATTCAGTACTTC.

J is TRBJ2-7 and V is TRBV4-1, with D possibly TRBD2 on 7 matching bases. V was cut by 1 base and J by 2 bases, with 18 bases left in between. CDR3 length: 17 residues. Per germline, CDR1 MGHRA and CDR2 YSYEKL. Written as DNA, the CDR3 is TGCGCCAGCAGCCAAGCGGTGGCGGGGGCCCTGACCTACGAGCAGTACTTC. Translation: CASSQAVAGALTYEQYF.

The chain recombines TRBV12-5 with TRBJ2-3; 7 bases agree with TRBD1. The V gene end was trimmed by 4 bases and the J gene end by 4 bases; junction bases not matched to a gene: 5. CDR3 size: 14 residues. Germline V gives CDR1 LGHNT, CDR2 FRNRAP. CDR3 nucleotides: TGTGCTAGTGGTTGGAAGCAGGGGGCAGATACGCAGTATTTT. Translation gives CASGWKQGADTQYF.

This clone appeared a single time. This rearrangement joins TRBV30 to TRBJ1-1; D remains ambiguous. V was trimmed by 0 bases and J by 8 bases, leaving 10 bases between them. This CDR3 has 12 residues. Germline lookup yields CDR1 GTSNPN and CDR2 SVGIG (reference sequence). Here the CDR3 DNA reads TGTGCCTGGAGTGTACGGGAGAGAGAAGCTTTCTTT. This codes for CAWSVREREAFF.

V is TRBV7-9 and J is TRBJ1-1; D unresolved. Trimming stripped 1 base from V and 0 bases from J, with 6 bases between. The CDR3 consists of 14 residues. CDR1 is SEHNR, CDR2 FQNEAQ, per germline (reference sequence). The CDR3 region has the DNA TGTGCCAGCAGCTTAGACGGCTTGAACACTGAAGCTTTCTTT. It yields the protein CASSLDGLNTEAFF.

The J gene is TRBJ2-7, the V gene TRBV7-9; maybe TRBD1 (6 bases). CDR3 length equals 15 residues. V lost 5 bases and J lost 3, with 17 bases in between. Germline loops: CDR1 SEHNR, CDR2 FQNEAQ (reference sequence). DNA of the CDR3: TGTGCCAGCAGCCAGACAGGCGAAAACCACTACGAGCAGTACTTC. Translating it yields CASSQTGENHYEQYF.

The genes are TRBV9 and TRBJ2-2; 8 positions agree with TRBD1. CDR3 length: 17 amino acids. The germline CDR1 and CDR2 sequences are SGDLS and YYNGEE. The V and J ends lost 4 bases and 1 base, in that order; junction bases with no gene match: 9. CDR3 nucleotide sequence: TGTGCCAGCAGCACCCCCCGACAGGGGAGGAACACCGGGGAGCTGTTTTTT. Translating it yields CASSTPRQGRNTGELFF.

The chain couples TRBV7-2 to TRBJ2-2, with unresolved D. CDR3 length equals 13 residues. Trimming shortened V by 5 bases and J by 4 bases, and 8 bases separated the two germline ends. Germline lookup yields CDR1 SGHTA and CDR2 FQGNSA. The CDR3 is CASSVVLTGELFF. CDR3 DNA sequence: TGTGCCAGCAGCGTGGTTCTCACCGGGGAGCTGTTTTTT.

This clone was seen only a few times. The V and J genes are TRBV9 and TRBJ2-3, with D unresolved. Trimming left V 4 bases short and J 6 bases short, with 15 bases between. Germline values: CDR1 SGDLS, CDR2 YYNGEE. The CDR3 length is 14 residues. The CDR3: CASSPPTSVDTQYF. CDR3 in DNA: TGTGCCAGCAGCCCACCCACTTCTGTGGATACGCAGTATTTT.

The chain couples TRBV30 to TRBJ1-5, with no clear D. This CDR3 contains 15 residues. In germline, CDR1 is GTSNPN, CDR2 SVGIG (reference sequence). V was trimmed by 1 base and J by 5 bases, leaving 15 bases between them. As DNA, the CDR3 is TGTGCCTGGAGTGGTACAGATCAAGGATATCAGCCCCAGCATTTT. Amino acids: CAWSGTDQGYQPQHF.

The chain uses TRBV27 and TRBJ2-3; perhaps TRBD1 as D (5 bases). The CDR3 runs to 14 residues. V was trimmed by 6 bases and J by 2 bases, leaving 12 bases between them. Germline CDR1 and CDR2: MNHEY and SMNVEV (reference sequence). The CDR3 nucleotides read TGTGCCAGCAGAACCTCGACAGACACAGATACGCAGTATTTT. Protein sequence: CASRTSTDTDTQYF.

The chain is built from TRBV7-2 and TRBJ1-6, with a possible D match to TRBD1 (5 bases). V lost 1 base to trimming and J lost 8 bases, with 12 bases between them. The CDR3 sequence is 15 residues long. Germline loops: CDR1 SGHTA, CDR2 FQGNSA. DNA for the CDR3: TGTGCCAGCAGCTTAGACCAGGGACGGGATTCACCCCTCCACTTT. Translated: CASSLDQGRDSPLHF.

The rearrangement links TRBV27 to TRBJ2-1; D call uncertain. Trimming removed 3 bases at V and 5 bases at J, with 14 bases between. The V gene's germline CDR1 is MNHEY and CDR2 SMNVEV (reference sequence). The CDR3 runs to 15 residues. CDR3 sequence reads: CASSLLSPPNNEQFF. The CDR3 nucleotides are TGTGCCAGCAGTTTGCTCTCACCTCCTAACAATGAGCAGTTCTTC.

The chain uses TRBV5-5 and TRBJ2-3; D is perhaps TRBD1 (6 bases). Trimming cost V 4 bases and J 5 bases, with 14 bases left between them. This CDR3 spans 14 amino acids. Germline lookup yields CDR1 SGHKS and CDR2 YYEKEE (reference sequence). DNA for the CDR3: TGTGCCAGCAGCCGCAAGGGGGACGGAGATACGCAGTATTTT. Residues: CASSRKGDGDTQYF.

The table lists this clone with a few counts. The rearrangement links TRBV10-3 to TRBJ2-5, with TRBD1 identical over 9 bases. The V and J ends lost 6 bases and 2 bases, in that order; junction bases with no gene match: 10. Germline loops: CDR1 ENHRY, CDR2 SYGVKD. This CDR3 contains 16 residues. DNA for the CDR3: TGTGCCATCAGGAGGGGGGACAGGGCTAGACAAGAGACCCAGTACTTC. This encodes CAIRRGDRARQETQYF.

In DNA, the CDR3 is TGCGCCAGCAGCCAAGATCCCCAGGGAGAAGTTTCACCCCTCCACTTT. Translating gives CASSQDPQGEVSPLHF. V is TRBV4-3 and J is TRBJ1-6; a possible D gene is TRBD1 (5 bases). Trimming left V 0 bases short and J 9 bases short, with 15 bases between. CDR1 and CDR2 (germline): LGHNA, YSLEER. The CDR3 extends over 16 amino acids.

This clone occurred a few times. V gene TRBV7-2 combines with J gene TRBJ1-1; tentative D call: TRBD1 (5 bases). Germline loops: CDR1 SGHTA, CDR2 FQGNSA. The germline V and J ends were trimmed by 6 bases and 7 bases, with 15 bases remaining between them. The CDR3 length is 13 residues. The CDR3, as DNA: TGTGCCAGCAGTTCAAGGCCCGACAGTGAAGCTTTCTTT. This encodes CASSSRPDSEAFF.

The chain links TRBV10-3 to TRBJ2-3; D unclear. The CDR3 has 15 amino acids. Looked up from germline, CDR1 is ENHRY and CDR2 is SYGVKD. Deletions cut 0 bases from V and 2 bases from J, with 9 bases between. CDR3 protein: CAISESRGFTDTQYF. CDR3 DNA sequence: TGTGCCATCAGTGAGTCAAGAGGATTCACAGATACGCAGTATTTT.

This clone has only one observation. The rearrangement links TRBV7-8 to TRBJ1-6; the match to TRBD1 covers 7 bases. CDR1 SGHVS and CDR2 FQNEAQ come from the germline V gene. Trimming cost V 2 bases and J 10 bases; bases outside gene matches: 11. The CDR3 has 16 amino acids. CDR3 nucleotides: TGTGCCAGCAGCTTATACCGAGGGGGCGAAGGGTCACCCCTCCACTTT. Protein: CASSLYRGGEGSPLHF. The whole variable domain, filled in from reference TRBV7-8 and TRBJ1-6, reads GAGVSQSPRYKVAKRGQDVALRCDPISGHVSLFWYQQALGQGPEFLTYFQNEAQLDKSGLPSDRFFAERPEGSVSTLKIQRTQQEDSAVYLCASSLYRGGEGSPLHFGNGTRLTVT.

J is TRBJ2-3 and V is TRBV4-3, with TRBD2 as a possible D gene (7 bases). The CDR3 totals 16 residues. The germline V and J ends were trimmed by 0 bases and 2 bases, with 12 bases remaining between them. In germline, CDR1 is LGHNA, CDR2 YSLEER. CDR3 region: CASSQDQAGATDTQYF. The CDR3, as DNA: TGCGCCAGCAGCCAAGATCAGGCGGGGGCCACAGATACGCAGTATTTT.

As concerns this clone: This sample includes further DNA sequences coding for the same CDR3. This chain connects TRBV7-9 to TRBJ2-3, with unresolved D. This CDR3 comprises 11 residues. V lost 3 bases and J 6 bases, leaving 4 bases between the germline ends. The germline gives CDR1 SEHNR, CDR2 FQNEAQ (reference sequence). This chain's CDR3 is CASSFSDTQYF. DNA for the CDR3: TGTGCCAGCAGCTTTTCGGATACGCAGTATTTT.

This clone turned up a few times. The chain links TRBV7-6 to TRBJ2-1, with D possibly TRBD1 on 5 matching bases. Germline CDR1 is SGHVS and CDR2 is FNYEAQ. The CDR3 loop spans 18 amino acids. The V and J ends lost 2 bases and 4 bases respectively, with 21 bases between them. The CDR3 nucleotides read TGTGCCAGCAGCTTATCTTCCGGTTCAGGGTGGATATACAATGAGCAGTTCTTC. Translation gives CASSLSSGSGWIYNEQFF.

The genes are TRBV5-1 and TRBJ2-1; perhaps TRBD2 as D (6 bases). V lost 4 bases, J lost 0 bases, and 11 bases lay in between. The CDR3 spans 15 residues. CDR1 and CDR2 (germline): SGHRS, YFSETQ. CDR3 in DNA: TGCGCCAGCAGCCCTCGACTAGACTCCTACAATGAGCAGTTCTTC. This codes for CASSPRLDSYNEQFF.

The chain uses TRBV11-2 and TRBJ1-2; D is unclear. Germline loops: CDR1 SGHAT, CDR2 FQNNGV. CDR3 size: 15 residues. V lost 4 bases and J 6 bases, leaving 18 bases between the germline ends. This chain's CDR3 is CASSSDPSVFDGYTF. The CDR3, as DNA: TGTGCCAGCAGCTCGGACCCCTCAGTTTTCGATGGCTACACCTTC.